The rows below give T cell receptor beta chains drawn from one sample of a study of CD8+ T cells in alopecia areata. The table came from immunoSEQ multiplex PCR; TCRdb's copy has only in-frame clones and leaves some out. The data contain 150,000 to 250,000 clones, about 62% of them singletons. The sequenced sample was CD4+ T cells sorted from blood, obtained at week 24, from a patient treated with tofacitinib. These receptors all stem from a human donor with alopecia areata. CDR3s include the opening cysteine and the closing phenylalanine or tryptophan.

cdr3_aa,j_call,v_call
CASSFEGAEQYF,TRBJ2-7,TRBV5-1
CAWSRLGGSGNTIYF,TRBJ1-3,TRBV30
CASSLYRRSGMTDTQYF,TRBJ2-3,TRBV5-8
CASRSPPETNEKLFF,TRBJ1-4,TRBV2
CSARGTGDYEQYF,TRBJ2-7,TRBV29-1
CSGSPQRQGNEQFF,TRBJ2-1,TRBV29-1
CAWAGTGFVQPQHF,TRBJ1-5,TRBV30
CSVEAQGSDEQYF,TRBJ2-7,TRBV29-1
CSVDLLAGRNTDTQYF,TRBJ2-3,TRBV29-1
CATSWDNEQFF,TRBJ2-1,TRBV10-3
CASSQGIGTGEEKLFF,TRBJ1-4,TRBV4-1
CASSVTGGTEAFF,TRBJ1-1,TRBV9
CASSPTGGSYEQYF,TRBJ2-7,TRBV9
CASSSGQATYEQYF,TRBJ2-7,TRBV7-9
CASSDSRAYGYTF,TRBJ1-2,TRBV2
CASSLTSGGPDTQYF,TRBJ2-3,TRBV5-1
CASTPRVGEKLFF,TRBJ1-4,TRBV27
CASSLGEWPSEAFF,TRBJ1-1,TRBV7-9
CASSLVFRSNEQFF,TRBJ2-1,TRBV5-4
CSVDADRNTEAFF,TRBJ1-1,TRBV29-1
CAWSVLGGSYEQYF,TRBJ2-7,TRBV30
CAWSAGQGTEGYTF,TRBJ1-2,TRBV30
CASSKDSSFGELFF,TRBJ2-2,TRBV27
CASSGLGRDTGELFF,TRBJ2-2,TRBV7-9
CASSQVDILSFNEQFF,TRBJ2-1,TRBV4-1
CASRGLQNTGELFF,TRBJ2-2,TRBV6-5
CASSLSPAGLRANTEAFF,TRBJ1-1,TRBV5-1
CASSLAWGGYNEQFF,TRBJ2-1,TRBV7-6